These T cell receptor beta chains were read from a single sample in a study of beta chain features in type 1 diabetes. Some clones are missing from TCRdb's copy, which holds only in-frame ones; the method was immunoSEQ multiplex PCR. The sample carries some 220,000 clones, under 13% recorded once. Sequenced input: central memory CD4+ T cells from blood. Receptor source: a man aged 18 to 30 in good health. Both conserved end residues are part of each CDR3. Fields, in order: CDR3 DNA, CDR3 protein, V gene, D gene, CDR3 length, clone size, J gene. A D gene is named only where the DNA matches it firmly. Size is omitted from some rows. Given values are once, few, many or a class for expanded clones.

TGTGCCAGCGGGGTCAACCGGTTCGGAAACACCATATATTTT,CASGVNRFGNTIYF,TRBV7-9,NA,14,many,TRBJ1-3
TGTGCCAGCAGCTCGCCGGGACTAGCTTTAATTGAGCAGTTCTTC,CASSSPGLALIEQFF,TRBV7-2,TRBD2,15,NA,TRBJ2-1
TGTGCCAGCAGCTACGCCATCCCCTCTGGGGCCAACGTCCTGACTTTC,CASSYAIPSGANVLTF,TRBV7-2,NA,16,many,TRBJ2-6
TGTGCCAGCAGTTTTTCAAATCAAGAGACCCAGTACTTC,CASSFSNQETQYF,TRBV27,NA,13,NA,TRBJ2-5
TGTGCCAGCAGTAAAAGGGGCACCGGGGAGCTGTTTTTT,CASSKRGTGELFF,TRBV6-5,NA,13,NA,TRBJ2-2
TGTGCCTGGAATTCGGGGGGCGCTGGGGCCAACGTCCTGACTTTC,CAWNSGGAGANVLTF,TRBV30,NA,15,NA,TRBJ2-6
TGTGCCAGCAGTGATACCGGGACTAGCGGGTTCCGAACAGAGACCCAGTACTTC,CASSDTGTSGFRTETQYF,TRBV25-1,TRBD2,18,NA,TRBJ2-5
TGTGCCTGGAGCTTCGGAGGTACGCAGTATTTT,CAWSFGGTQYF,TRBV30,NA,11,many,TRBJ2-3
TGTGCCAGCAGCTTGGGATCTGGGGCAGATACGCAGTATTTT,CASSLGSGADTQYF,TRBV5-6,NA,14,few,TRBJ2-3
TGTGCCTATTACAGGCTTTCTAACGCCGGGGAGCTGTTTTTT,CAYYRLSNAGELFF,TRBV30,NA,14,few,TRBJ2-2
TGTGCCAGCAGTCTTACAGGGACGTCTTACAATGAGCAGTTCTTC,CASSLTGTSYNEQFF,TRBV11-2,NA,15,NA,TRBJ2-1
TGTGCCAGCAGCTTGGTGACTAGCGGGGGCAACACAGATACGCAGTATTTT,CASSLVTSGGNTDTQYF,TRBV5-4,TRBD2,17,few,TRBJ2-3
TGTGCCAGCAGTTCCCCTACTCAAAGGACTGAGCAGTTCTTC,CASSSPTQRTEQFF,TRBV6-1,NA,14,NA,TRBJ2-1
TGTGCCAGCAGCCGTGACAGGGGCTATCAGCCCCAGCATTTT,CASSRDRGYQPQHF,TRBV9,TRBD1,14,NA,TRBJ1-5
TGCAGCGTTGAAATAGGGGGCTGGAGGGAGCAGTTCTTC,CSVEIGGWREQFF,TRBV29-1,TRBD1,13,few,TRBJ2-1
TGTGCCAGCAGCTTAGATCGATTAACTCCCCTGTACTTC,CASSLDRLTPLYF,TRBV11-2,NA,13,few,TRBJ2-5
TGCGCCAGCAGCCCGATCTCGACTAGCGGGAGGGCGGGAAATGAGCAGTTCTTC,CASSPISTSGRAGNEQFF,TRBV4-1,TRBD2,18,many,TRBJ2-1
TGTGCCAGCTCACCACGGACTAGCGGGACCTACGAGCAGTACTTC,CASSPRTSGTYEQYF,TRBV18,TRBD2,15,NA,TRBJ2-7
TGTGCCAGCTCACCTCAGGGGGAAGGAGAGACCCAGTACTTC,CASSPQGEGETQYF,TRBV18,TRBD1,14,NA,TRBJ2-5
TGTGCCACCAGCAGAAGCCCGTGGACACCTGAAGCTTTCTTT,CATSRSPWTPEAFF,TRBV15,NA,14,few,TRBJ1-1
TGTGCCAGCAGCCCGGGACAGGGGGGAGAAAAACTGTTTTTT,CASSPGQGGEKLFF,TRBV7-9,TRBD1,14,NA,TRBJ1-4
TGTGCCAGCAGCCATTCGGCCCTCCGGGGATCCAACTATGGCTACACCTTC,CASSHSALRGSNYGYTF,TRBV7-3,NA,17,NA,TRBJ1-2
TGCAGCGTTGGGGAACCCGGCACAGATACGCAGTATTTT,CSVGEPGTDTQYF,TRBV29-1,NA,13,NA,TRBJ2-3
TGTGCCAGCAGTGCGGCTAGCAACGGGGAGCTGTTTTTT,CASSAASNGELFF,TRBV2,NA,13,few,TRBJ2-2
TGTGCCTGGGACAGTCTATATGGCTACACCTTC,CAWDSLYGYTF,TRBV30,NA,11,many,TRBJ1-2
TGTGCCATCAGCCCCCTTAGGAACACCGGGGAGCTGTTTTTT,CAISPLRNTGELFF,TRBV10-3,NA,14,NA,TRBJ2-2
TGTGCCAGCTCCCTGACAGGGAACGATCAGCCCCAGCATTTT,CASSLTGNDQPQHF,TRBV18,TRBD1,14,NA,TRBJ1-5
TGTGCCAGTAGGAGACTAGCGGGAGGCAGCTCCTACAATGAGCAGTTCTTC,CASRRLAGGSSYNEQFF,TRBV19,TRBD2,17,NA,TRBJ2-1
TGTGCCAGCAGCAAAGTGACGCAGGGGTCTATTATTTGGTCCTACAATGAGCAGTTCTTC,CASSKVTQGSIIWSYNEQFF,TRBV21-1,NA,20,NA,TRBJ2-1
TGTGCCATCACCCAGGGGACCCACGAGCAGTACTTC,CAITQGTHEQYF,TRBV10-3,NA,12,few,TRBJ2-7
TGTGCCAGCAGTTTCTCGACAGGGAACACCGGGGAGCTGTTTTTT,CASSFSTGNTGELFF,TRBV27,NA,15,many,TRBJ2-2
TGTGCCAGCCAGGACAGGGAAGAACAGCCCCAGCATTTT,CASQDREEQPQHF,TRBV19,TRBD1,13,NA,TRBJ1-5
TGTGCTAGTGGTCCCGGTGATAGTCGAGAGACCCAGTACTTC,CASGPGDSRETQYF,TRBV12-5,NA,14,NA,TRBJ2-5